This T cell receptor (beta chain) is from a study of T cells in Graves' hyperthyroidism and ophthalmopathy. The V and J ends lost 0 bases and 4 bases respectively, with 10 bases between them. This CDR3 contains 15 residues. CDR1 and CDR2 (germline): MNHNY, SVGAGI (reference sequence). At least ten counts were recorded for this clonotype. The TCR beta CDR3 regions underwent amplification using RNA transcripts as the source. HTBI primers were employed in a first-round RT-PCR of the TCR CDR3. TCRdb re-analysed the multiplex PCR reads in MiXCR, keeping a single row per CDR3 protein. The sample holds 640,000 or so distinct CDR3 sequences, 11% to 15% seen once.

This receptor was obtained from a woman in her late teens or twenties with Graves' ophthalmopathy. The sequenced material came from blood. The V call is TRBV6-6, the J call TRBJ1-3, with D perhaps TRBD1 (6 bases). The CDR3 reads CASSYSPGQGNTIYF. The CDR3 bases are TGTGCCAGCAGTTACTCCCCGGGACAAGGAAACACCATATATTTT.